This T cell receptor beta chain was identified in a study of PD-1 blockade in classical Hodgkin lymphoma. Study conclusions and caveats: Relapsed/refractory patients reportedly had lower baseline diversity than newly diagnosed patients. Although disease activity or prior therapy may be involved, causes of the repertoire differences remain undefined. Whereas CD4+ TCR diversity had risen significantly by C4D1, CD8+ TCR diversity had not. Similar baseline diversity was found in complete responders and newly diagnosed patients.

Generated by immunoSEQ multiplex PCR, the TCRdb table keeps only in-frame clones and is missing some. Among 57,000 or so clones listed, about 85% were seen once. With 0 bases clipped from V and 3 bases from J, the junction kept 4 bases outside the gene matches. CDR1 is SGHRS and CDR2 is YFSETQ in the germline V gene. The CDR3 has 17 amino acids. Documented time point: cycle 4 day 1 (C4D1), after about 6 weeks of nivolumab. Each of the patients experienced relapse following autologous stem cell transplantation, and their brentuximab vedotin exposure differed. Note on this clone: Its antigen is as yet unknown.

The source material was peripheral blood mononuclear cells (PBMCs), sampled before the fourth cycle of nivolumab. The chain has TRBV5-1 and TRBJ2-3; 13 nucleotides line up with TRBD2. The receptor comes from a human donor with classical Hodgkin lymphoma. The CDR3 is CASSLGLAGGRTDTQYF. The CDR3 DNA is TGCGCCAGCAGCTTGGGACTAGCGGGGGGCCGTACAGATACGCAGTATTTT. The variable domain in full, completed from reference TRBV5-1 and TRBJ2-3, reads KAGVTQTPRYLIKTRGQQVTLSCSPISGHRSVSWYQQTPGQGLQFLFEYFSETQRNKGNFPGRFSGRQFSNSRSEMNVSTLELGDSALYLCASSLGLAGGRTDTQYFGPGTRLTVL.